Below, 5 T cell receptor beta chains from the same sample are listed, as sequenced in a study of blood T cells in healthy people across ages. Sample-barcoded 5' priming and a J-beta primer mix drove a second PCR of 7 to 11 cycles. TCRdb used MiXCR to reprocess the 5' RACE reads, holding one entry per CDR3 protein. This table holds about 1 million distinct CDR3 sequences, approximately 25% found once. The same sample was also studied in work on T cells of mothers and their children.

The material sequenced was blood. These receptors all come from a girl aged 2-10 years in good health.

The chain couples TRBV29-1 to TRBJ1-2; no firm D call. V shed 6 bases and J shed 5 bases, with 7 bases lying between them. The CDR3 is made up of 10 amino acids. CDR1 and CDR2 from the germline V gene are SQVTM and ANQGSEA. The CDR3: CSVHLYGYTF. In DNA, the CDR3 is TGCAGCGTCCACCTTTATGGCTACACCTTC.

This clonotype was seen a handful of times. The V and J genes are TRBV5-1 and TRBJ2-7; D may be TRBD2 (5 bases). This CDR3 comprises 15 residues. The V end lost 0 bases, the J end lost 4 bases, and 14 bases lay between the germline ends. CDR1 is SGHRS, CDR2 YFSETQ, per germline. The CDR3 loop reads CASSLESYAGYEQYF. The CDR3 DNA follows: TGCGCCAGCAGCTTGGAGTCATATGCGGGTTACGAGCAGTACTTC.

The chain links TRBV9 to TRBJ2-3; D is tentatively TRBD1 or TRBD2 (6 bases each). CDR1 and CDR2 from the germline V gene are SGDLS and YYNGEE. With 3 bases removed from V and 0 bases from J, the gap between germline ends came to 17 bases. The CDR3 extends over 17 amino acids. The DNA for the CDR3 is TGTGCCAGCAGCGCCGGTGGGGGGCCTCCTAGCACAGATACGCAGTATTTT. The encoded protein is CASSAGGGPPSTDTQYF.

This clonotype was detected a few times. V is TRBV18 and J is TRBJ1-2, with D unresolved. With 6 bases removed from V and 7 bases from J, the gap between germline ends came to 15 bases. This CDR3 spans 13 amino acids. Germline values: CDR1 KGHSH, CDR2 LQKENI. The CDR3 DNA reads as TGTGCCAGCTCGCCGGATACGGGGTTTGGCTACACCTTC. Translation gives CASSPDTGFGYTF. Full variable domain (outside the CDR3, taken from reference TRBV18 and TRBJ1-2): NAGVMQNPRHLVRRRGQEARLRCSPMKGHSHVYWYRQLPEEGLKFMVYLQKENIIDESGMPKERFSAEFPKEGPSILRIQQVVRGDSAAYFCASSPDTGFGYTFGSGTRLTVV.

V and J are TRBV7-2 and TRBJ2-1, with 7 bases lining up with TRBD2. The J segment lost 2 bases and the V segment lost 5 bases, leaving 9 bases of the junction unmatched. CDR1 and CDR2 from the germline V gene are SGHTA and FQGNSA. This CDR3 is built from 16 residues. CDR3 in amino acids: CASSPGSAGAYNEQFF. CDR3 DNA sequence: TGTGCCAGCAGCCCCGGTTCGGCGGGAGCCTACAATGAGCAGTTCTTC.